A selection of T cell receptor beta chains follows, all from one sample in a study of blood T cells in healthy people across ages. TCRdb re-analysed the 5' RACE reads in MiXCR, keeping a single row per CDR3 protein. Altogether hundreds of thousands of distinct CDR3 sequences are present, 45% to 50% being singletons, with the ten largest covering under 35%. Material for sequencing was blood. The receptors stem from a woman in her sixties in good health. Each CDR3 is given with its conserved first and last residue. D genes are given only for firm matches. Where a row states a size, it is once, few, many or the class of an expanded clone; other rows omit it.

D gene,J gene,CDR3 length,V gene,clone size,CDR3 DNA,CDR3 protein
NA,TRBJ2-7,14,TRBV7-6,few,TGTGCCAGCAGCCAGGGGCCAAGCCCGTACGAGCAGTACTTC,CASSQGPSPYEQYF
TRBD1,TRBJ2-7,16,TRBV28,NA,TGTGCCAGCAGTTTATTACGACAGGGGGCTTCCTACGAGCAGTACTTC,CASSLLRQGASYEQYF
NA,TRBJ2-1,13,TRBV20-1,few,TGCAGTGCTAACGCGCGGGTTTACAATGAGCAGTTCTTC,CSANARVYNEQFF
TRBD2,TRBJ2-1,18,TRBV10-3,few,TGTGCCATCAGTGAGTCCGGACTAGCCGCTGCACCGGACAATGAGCAGTTCTTC,CAISESGLAAAPDNEQFF
NA,TRBJ2-2,15,TRBV7-3,NA,TGTGCCAGCAGCTTCGCCCCGGGGAACACCTGGGAGCTGTTTTTT,CASSFAPGNTWELFF
NA,TRBJ2-3,15,TRBV18,NA,TGTGCCAGCTCACCACGGGGTTCCTTCACAGATACGCAGTATTTT,CASSPRGSFTDTQYF
TRBD2,TRBJ2-5,17,TRBV5-4,NA,TGTGCCAGCAGCTCCGACAGGGCTGGACCAGCGGGAGGAGAGCAGTACTTC,CASSSDRAGPAGGEQYF
NA,TRBJ1-2,11,TRBV19,NA,TGTGCCAGTCGGGCCCGGGGGGACTACACCTTC,CASRARGDYTF
NA,TRBJ2-1,11,TRBV6-2/TRBV6-3,NA,TGTGCCAGCTCGGATAGTGAGACCCAGTTCTTC,CASSDSETQFF
TRBD2,TRBJ2-1,15,TRBV4-2,many,TGTGCCAGCAGCCTACCCGGGACTAGCGGGAGTGAGCAGTTCTTC,CASSLPGTSGSEQFF
TRBD1,TRBJ2-7,12,TRBV24-1,NA,TGTGCCACCAGTGATGCCGGGACAGCCCAGTACTTC,CATSDAGTAQYF